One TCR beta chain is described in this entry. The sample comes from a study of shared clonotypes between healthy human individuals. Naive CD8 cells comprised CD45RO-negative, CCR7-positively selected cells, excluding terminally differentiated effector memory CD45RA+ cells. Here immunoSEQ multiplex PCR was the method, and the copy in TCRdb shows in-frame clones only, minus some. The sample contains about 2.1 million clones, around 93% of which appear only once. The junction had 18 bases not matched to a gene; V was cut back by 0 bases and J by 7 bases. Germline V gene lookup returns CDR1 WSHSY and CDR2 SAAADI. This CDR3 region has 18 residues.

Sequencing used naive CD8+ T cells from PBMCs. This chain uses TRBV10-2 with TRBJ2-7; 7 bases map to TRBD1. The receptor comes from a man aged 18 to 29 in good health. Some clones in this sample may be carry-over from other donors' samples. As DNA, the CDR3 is TGCGCCAGCAGTGAGTCGAGGGTTTGGGGACAGCTCCTGGTTGAGCAGTACTTC. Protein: CASSESRVWGQLLVEQYF.